This T cell receptor (beta chain) was recovered during a study of response to subunit inactivated influenza vaccine. General study points: Seasonal influenza vaccination, on each occasion, was suggested by the authors to recruit few new T cells.

CDR1 is SNHLY, CDR2 FYNNEI, per germline. This CDR3 contains 13 residues. V lost 11 bases and J lost 1, with 14 bases in between. One entry per CDR3 protein results from TCRdb running MiXCR on the RT-PCR reads. The table lists around 190,000 distinct CDR3 sequences, about 10% of them singletons, with about a tenth in the top ten. On this clonotype itself: What it binds is unknown. One base away lies a much larger clone, so this may be a sequencing read error.

The sequenced sample was non-naive T cells sorted from PBMCs, obtained on the day of vaccination. The source of this sequence is a man aged 50-59 years who received an inactivated influenza vaccine. The chain carries TRBV2 and TRBJ2-5, with D possibly TRBD1 on 5 matching bases. CDR3 residues: CARKVTGQETQYF. CDR3 DNA: TGTGCCCGCAAGGTTACAGGCCAAGAGACCCAGTACTTC.